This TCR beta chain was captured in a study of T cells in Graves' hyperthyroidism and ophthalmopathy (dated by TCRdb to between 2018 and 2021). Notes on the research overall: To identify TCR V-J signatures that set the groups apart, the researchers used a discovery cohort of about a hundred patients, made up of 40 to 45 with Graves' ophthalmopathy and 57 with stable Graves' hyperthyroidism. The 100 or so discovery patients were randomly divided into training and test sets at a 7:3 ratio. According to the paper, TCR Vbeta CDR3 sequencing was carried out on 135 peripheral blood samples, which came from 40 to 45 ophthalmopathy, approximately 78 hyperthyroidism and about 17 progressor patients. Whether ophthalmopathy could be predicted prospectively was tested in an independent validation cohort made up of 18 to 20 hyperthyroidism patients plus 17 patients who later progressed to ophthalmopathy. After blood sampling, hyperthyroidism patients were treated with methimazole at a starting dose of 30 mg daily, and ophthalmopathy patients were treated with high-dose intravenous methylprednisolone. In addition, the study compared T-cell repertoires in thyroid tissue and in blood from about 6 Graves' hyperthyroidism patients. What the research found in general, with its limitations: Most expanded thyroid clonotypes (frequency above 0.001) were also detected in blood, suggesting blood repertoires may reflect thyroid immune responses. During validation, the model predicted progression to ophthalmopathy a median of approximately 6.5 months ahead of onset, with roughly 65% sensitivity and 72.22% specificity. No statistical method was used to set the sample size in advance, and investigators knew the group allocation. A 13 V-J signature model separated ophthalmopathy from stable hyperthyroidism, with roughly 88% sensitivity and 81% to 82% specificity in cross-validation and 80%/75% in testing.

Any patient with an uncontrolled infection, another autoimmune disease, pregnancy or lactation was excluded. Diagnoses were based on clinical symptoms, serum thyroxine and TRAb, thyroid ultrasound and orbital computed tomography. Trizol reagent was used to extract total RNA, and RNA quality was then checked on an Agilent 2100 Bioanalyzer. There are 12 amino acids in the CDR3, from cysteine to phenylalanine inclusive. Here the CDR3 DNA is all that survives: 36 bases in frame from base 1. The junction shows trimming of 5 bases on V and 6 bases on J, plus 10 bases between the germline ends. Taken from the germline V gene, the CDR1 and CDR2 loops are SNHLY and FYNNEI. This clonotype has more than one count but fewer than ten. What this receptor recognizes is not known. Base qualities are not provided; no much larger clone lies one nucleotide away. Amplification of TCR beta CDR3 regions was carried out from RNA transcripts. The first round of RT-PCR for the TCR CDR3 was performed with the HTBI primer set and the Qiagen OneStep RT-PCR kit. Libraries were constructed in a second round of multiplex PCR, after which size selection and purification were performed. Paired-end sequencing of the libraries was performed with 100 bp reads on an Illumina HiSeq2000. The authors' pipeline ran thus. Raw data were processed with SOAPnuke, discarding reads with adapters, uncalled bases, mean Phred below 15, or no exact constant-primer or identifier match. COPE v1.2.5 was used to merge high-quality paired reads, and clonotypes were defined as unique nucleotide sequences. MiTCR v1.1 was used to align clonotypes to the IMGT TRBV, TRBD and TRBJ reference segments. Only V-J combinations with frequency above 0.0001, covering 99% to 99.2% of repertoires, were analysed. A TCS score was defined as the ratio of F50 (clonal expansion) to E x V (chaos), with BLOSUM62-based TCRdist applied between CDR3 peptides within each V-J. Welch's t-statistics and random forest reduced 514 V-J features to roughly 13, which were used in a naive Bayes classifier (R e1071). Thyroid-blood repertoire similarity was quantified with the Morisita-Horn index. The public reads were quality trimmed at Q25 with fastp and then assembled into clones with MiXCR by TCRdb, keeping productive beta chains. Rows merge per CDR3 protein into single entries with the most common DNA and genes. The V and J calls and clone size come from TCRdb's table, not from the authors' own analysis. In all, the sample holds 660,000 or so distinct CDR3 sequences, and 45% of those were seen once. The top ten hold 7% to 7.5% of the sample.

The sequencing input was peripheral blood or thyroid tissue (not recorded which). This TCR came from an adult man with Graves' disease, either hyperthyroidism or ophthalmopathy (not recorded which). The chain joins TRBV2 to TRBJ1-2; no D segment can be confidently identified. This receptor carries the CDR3 CASSTDPNGYTF. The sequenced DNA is TGTGCCAGCAGTACGGACCCTAATGGCTACACCTTC. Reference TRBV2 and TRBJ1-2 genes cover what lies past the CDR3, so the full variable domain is EPEVTQTPSHQVTQMGQEVILRCVPISNHLYFYWYRQILGQKVEFLVSFYNNEISEKSEIFDDQFSVERPDGSNFTLKIRSTKLEDSAMYFCASSTDPNGYTFGSGTRLTVV.